The next 2 T cell receptor beta chains were all read from a single sample in a study of T cell changes during pregnancy in multiple sclerosis. Data came from immunoSEQ multiplex PCR; TCRdb stores just in-frame clones and leaves some out. This sample has 40,000 or so clones; approximately 91% occur once, and the top ten carry around 3.9%. The sample consisted of CD8+ T cells from peripheral blood mononuclear cells, taken in the first trimester of pregnancy. The source of these receptors is a female donor with multiple sclerosis, enrolled in a pregnancy study.

The chain has TRBV19 and TRBJ2-7; maybe TRBD2 (6 bases). The CDR3 sequence is 11 residues long. Per germline, CDR1 LNHDA and CDR2 SQIVND (reference sequence). V was trimmed by 4 bases and J by 6 bases, leaving 7 bases between them. The CDR3 nucleotides read TGTGCCAGTAGTAGCGGGGTCGAGCAGTACTTC. Translating gives CASSSGVEQYF. Full variable domain (outside the CDR3, taken from reference TRBV19 and TRBJ2-7): DGGITQSPKYLFRKEGQNVTLSCEQNLNHDAMYWYRQDPGQGLRLIYYSQIVNDFQKGDIAEGYSVSREKKESFPLTVTSAQKNPTAFYLCASSSGVEQYFGPGTRLTVT.

The genes are TRBV19 and TRBJ1-4; D gene unclear. V lost 3 bases and J 4 bases, leaving 12 bases between the germline ends. CDR3 length equals 15 residues. From germline, CDR1 is LNHDA and CDR2 SQIVND (reference sequence). The CDR3 nucleotides read TGTGCCAGTAGTATGAGGGCAGGACTTAATGAAAAACTGTTTTTT. It codes for CASSMRAGLNEKLFF.